This T cell receptor (beta chain) comes out of a study of T cell responses to AZD1222 COVID-19 vaccine. Regarding the study as a whole: Samples come after the peak T cell response, not at day 14. CD4 TCRs linked to vaccination spanned spike, dominating at 160-218 and 743-854.

As for this clone: What it recognizes is unknown.

The germline V gene has CDR1 MNHEY and CDR2 SVGAGI. The CDR3 runs to 15 residues. Trimming cost V 6 bases and J 3 bases; bases outside gene matches: 6. Assay: immunoSEQ multiplex PCR; the TCRdb copy retains only in-frame clones and omits some. The top ten clones hold roughly 1.2% of a sample with 150,000 or so clones, 80% to 95% of them seen once. Sample: peripheral blood, taken 28 days after the second AZD1222 dose. This clonotype was obtained from an adult who received the AZD1222 COVID-19 vaccine. The J gene is TRBJ2-1, the V gene TRBV6-5; 9 bases fit TRBD1. The CDR3 nucleotides read TGTGCCAGCAGCGACAGGGGGGGTTACTACAATGAGCAGTTCTTC. Its translation: CASSDRGGYYNEQFF.